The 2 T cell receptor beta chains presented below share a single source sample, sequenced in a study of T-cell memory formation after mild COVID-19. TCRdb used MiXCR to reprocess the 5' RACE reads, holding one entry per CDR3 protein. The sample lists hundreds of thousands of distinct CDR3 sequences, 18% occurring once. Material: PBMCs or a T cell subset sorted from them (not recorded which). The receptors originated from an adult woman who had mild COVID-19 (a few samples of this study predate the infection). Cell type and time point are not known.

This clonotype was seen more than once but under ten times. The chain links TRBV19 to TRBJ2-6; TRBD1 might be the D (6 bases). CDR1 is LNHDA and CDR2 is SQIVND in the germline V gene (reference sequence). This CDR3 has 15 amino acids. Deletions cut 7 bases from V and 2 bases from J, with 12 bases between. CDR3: CASTVQGPGANVLTF. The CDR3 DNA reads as TGTGCCAGTACCGTACAGGGCCCTGGGGCCAACGTCCTGACTTTC.

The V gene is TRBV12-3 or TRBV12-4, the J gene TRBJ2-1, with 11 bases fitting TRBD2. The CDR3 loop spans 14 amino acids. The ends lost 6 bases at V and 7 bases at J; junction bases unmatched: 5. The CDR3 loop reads CASRTSGGANEQFF. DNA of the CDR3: TGTGCCAGCAGAACTAGCGGGGGAGCTAATGAGCAGTTCTTC.